The present T cell receptor beta chain was sequenced within a study of T cell responses to AZD1222 COVID-19 vaccine (dated by TCRdb to about 2021). For the wider study: A total of about 250 trial participants underwent TCR sequencing, of whom about 210 had received two doses of AZD1222 and around 25 had received two doses of the MenACWY control vaccine. Trial participants were enrolled into age subgroups of 18-55, 56-69 and 70-plus years, which contained 148, 28 and 57 TCR-sequenced participants, respectively.

Of note for this clone: It has no known antigen specificity. No much larger clone exists at a distance of one base, and base qualities are not known.

Based on the germline V gene (reference sequence), the CDR1 and CDR2 sequences are LNHDA and SQIVND. The CDR3 sequence holds 16 residues, the cysteine and phenylalanine included. Only CDR3 DNA remains: 48 bases, in frame from the first base. V and J are trimmed by 3 bases and 5 bases, and the gene matches miss 11 bases of the junction. The paper's findings and limits, for the study overall: Vaccine-associated CD4 TCRs spanned the whole spike protein, with dominant responses in regions 160-218 and 743-854. After two AZD1222 doses, both the breadth and the depth of spike-specific TCRs were significantly higher than at day 0 and than in MenACWY recipients. Only a handful of AZD1222 recipients were SARS-CoV-2 seropositive at baseline, limiting conclusions about previously exposed vaccinees. Reportedly, almost half of the unique spike-specific TCRs recognized epitopes lying outside the regions that are mutated in the B.1.351 and B.1.1.7 variants. Participants were mostly white British, with more females than males. The authors suggested clonal diversity may have been underestimated. Because no day 14 peak-response samples were available, the repertoires could be characterized only after the peak T cell response. In the small 56-69-year group, the increase in depth fell short of significance, most likely because of low power.

The label giving this sample's time point can be read as: about 28 days (+/-7) after the second vaccine dose. AZD1222 recipients with second doses at about 4 weeks or about 12 weeks were pooled, because spike-specific TCR depth and breadth did not differ between schedules. Vaccinee samples were obtained from the UK trials COV001 and COV002, which included a single-blind randomized controlled phase 2/3 trial of AZD1222 (ChAdOx1 nCoV-19) in healthy adults. Trial participant PBMC samples were collected at day 0 and day 28 after the second dose for TCRbeta chain sequencing. The CDR3 regions of human TCRbeta chains were subjected to immunosequencing. The authors' pipeline ran thus. TCRs in the repertoires were compared against a reference library of SARS-CoV-2-specific TCRs that had been generated with the MIRA antigen-specificity platform. Breadth was defined as the fraction of unique TCRs that were SARS-CoV-2-associated, and depth was defined as the fraction of total T cells that were SARS-CoV-2-associated. Using the MIRA data, each spike-specific TCR was mapped to the spike region that the TCR reacts to and placed in a CD4 or CD8 class. Log10-transformed breadth and depth values were compared by one-way ANOVA with Sidak's multiple comparisons tests. This immuneACCESS table, as held by TCRdb, lists in-frame sequences with V and J called but not all clones. Of the missing ones, under half trace to an unresolved V gene in checked studies; the others have no known cause. The V and J calls and clone size were taken over from that table, and D and trimming were inferred from the DNA. The sample profile shows around 140,000 clones; about 91% of them were found once. Under 2% of the sample is held by the ten biggest clonotypes.

The sequence is built from TRBV19 and TRBJ2-5, with 8 central nucleotides matching TRBD1. The sample here was peripheral blood, taken 28 days after the second AZD1222 dose. This sequence was found in an adult who received the AZD1222 COVID-19 vaccine. CDR3 region: CASSMTRTGLRETQYF. The nucleotide sequence reads TGTGCCAGTAGTATGACCCGGACAGGGCTGAGGGAGACCCAGTACTTC.